The following is a T cell receptor (beta chain) sequence with its context. Its antigen is unidentified. The data are from a study of OX40 agonist ivuxolimab in advanced cancers. Study summary: Ivuxolimab was delivered to patients intravenously every 2 weeks at doses spanning 0.01 to 10 mg/kg.

If patients had autoimmune disease history or systemic immunosuppression, they were excluded. CDR3 length: 14 amino acids. V was trimmed by 4 bases and J by 3 bases, leaving 12 bases between them. Germline CDR1 LGHNA, CDR2 YNFKEQ. Profiling relied on immunoSEQ multiplex PCR, and the TCRdb table lists in-frame clones only, not all of them. The sample includes approximately 88,000 clones, roughly 84% of them seen just once. General study results and limits: Clonal expansion was seen in CD4+ and CD8+ blood T cells by week 6 at 0.1 to 3.0 mg/kg.

The V gene is TRBV4-2, the J gene TRBJ1-1; no reliable D call. The sequencing used CD4+ or CD8+ T cells sorted from blood, collected in a trial of the OX40 agonist ivuxolimab. The sequence was obtained from an adult with an advanced solid tumor such as melanoma, head and neck, liver or kidney cancer. The CDR3 DNA sequence: TGTGCCAGCAGCCCCCGAGGGAGGGACACTGAAGCTTTCTTT. Translation: CASSPRGRDTEAFF.